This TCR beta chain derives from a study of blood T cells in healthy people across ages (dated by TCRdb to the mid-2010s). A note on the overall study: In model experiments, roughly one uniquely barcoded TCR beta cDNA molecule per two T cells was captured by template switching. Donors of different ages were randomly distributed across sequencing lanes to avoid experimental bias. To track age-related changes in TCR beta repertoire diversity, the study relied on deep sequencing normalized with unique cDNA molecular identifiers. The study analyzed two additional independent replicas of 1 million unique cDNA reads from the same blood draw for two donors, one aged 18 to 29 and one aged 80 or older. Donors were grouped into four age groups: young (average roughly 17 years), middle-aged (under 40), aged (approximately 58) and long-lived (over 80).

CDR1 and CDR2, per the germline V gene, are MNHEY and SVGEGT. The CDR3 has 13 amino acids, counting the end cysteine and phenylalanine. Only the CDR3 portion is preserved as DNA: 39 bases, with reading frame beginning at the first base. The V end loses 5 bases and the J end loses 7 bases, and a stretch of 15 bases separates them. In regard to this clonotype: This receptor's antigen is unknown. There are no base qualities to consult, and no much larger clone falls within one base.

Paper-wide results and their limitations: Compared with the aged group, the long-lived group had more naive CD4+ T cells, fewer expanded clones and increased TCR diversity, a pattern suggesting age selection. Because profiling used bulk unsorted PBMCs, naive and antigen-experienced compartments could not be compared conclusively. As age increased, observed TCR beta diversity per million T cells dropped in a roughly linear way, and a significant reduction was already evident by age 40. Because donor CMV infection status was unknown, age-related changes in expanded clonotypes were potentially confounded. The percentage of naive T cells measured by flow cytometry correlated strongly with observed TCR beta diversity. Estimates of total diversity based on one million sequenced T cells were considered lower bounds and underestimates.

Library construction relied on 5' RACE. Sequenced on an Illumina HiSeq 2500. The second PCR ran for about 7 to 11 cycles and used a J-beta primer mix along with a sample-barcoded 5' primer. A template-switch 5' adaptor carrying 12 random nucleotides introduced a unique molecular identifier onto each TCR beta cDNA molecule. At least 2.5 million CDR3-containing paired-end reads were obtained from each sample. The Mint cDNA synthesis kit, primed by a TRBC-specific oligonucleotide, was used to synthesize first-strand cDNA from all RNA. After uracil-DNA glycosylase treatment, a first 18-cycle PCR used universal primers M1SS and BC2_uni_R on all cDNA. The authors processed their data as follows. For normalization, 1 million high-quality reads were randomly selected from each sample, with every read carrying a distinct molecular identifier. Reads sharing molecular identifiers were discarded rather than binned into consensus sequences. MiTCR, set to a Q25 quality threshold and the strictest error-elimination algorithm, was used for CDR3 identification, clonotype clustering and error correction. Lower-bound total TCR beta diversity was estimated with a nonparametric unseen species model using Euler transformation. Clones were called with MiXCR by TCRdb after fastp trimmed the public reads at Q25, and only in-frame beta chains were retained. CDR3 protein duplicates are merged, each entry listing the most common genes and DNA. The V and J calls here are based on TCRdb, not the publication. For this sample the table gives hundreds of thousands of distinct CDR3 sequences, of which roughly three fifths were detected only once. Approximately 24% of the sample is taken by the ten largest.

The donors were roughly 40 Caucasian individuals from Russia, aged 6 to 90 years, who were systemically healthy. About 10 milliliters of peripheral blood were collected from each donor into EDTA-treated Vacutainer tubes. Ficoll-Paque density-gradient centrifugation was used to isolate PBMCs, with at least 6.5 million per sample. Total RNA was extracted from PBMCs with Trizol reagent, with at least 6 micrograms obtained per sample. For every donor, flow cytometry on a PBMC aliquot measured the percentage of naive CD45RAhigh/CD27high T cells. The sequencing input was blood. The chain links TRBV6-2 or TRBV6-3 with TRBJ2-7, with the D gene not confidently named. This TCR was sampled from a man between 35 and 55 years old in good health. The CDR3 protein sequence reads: CASSDGSFGEQYF. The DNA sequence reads TGTGCCAGCAGTGACGGTAGTTTTGGAGAGCAGTACTTC.